A single TCR beta chain is shown here with its context. This CDR3 contains 15 residues. CDR1 and CDR2 (germline): SGHTA, FQGTGA. V was shortened by 3 bases and J by 2 bases, with 13 bases between the two germline ends. These data belong to a study of blood T cell repertoires in COVID-19. Study context: Both acute and convalescent COVID-19 samples were obtained from the United States, Italy and Spain. PBMCs, B-cell-depleted T cells, or T cells provided the cDNA or gDNA that made up the material.

In the source study's methods: Nucleated cell number was recorded as an estimate derived from reference gene primer amplification. The table came from immunoSEQ multiplex PCR; TCRdb's copy has only in-frame clones and leaves some out. Clone size and V and J calls were adopted from that table, with D and trimming inferred from the DNA. The table lists tens of thousands of clones, 65% to 90% of them singletons. The chain uses TRBV7-3 and TRBJ1-2; no definite D call. This clonotype originated in a woman aged 55 to 70 with acute or convalescent COVID-19. Sequencing was done on a sample of peripheral blood. CDR3 nucleotide sequence: TGTGCCAGCAGCTTTGGCGCAGGCGCCAACTATGGCTACACCTTC. This translates into CASSFGAGANYGYTF.